This TCR beta chain was observed in a study of T cell responses to AZD1222 COVID-19 vaccine. The study's findings and limits: Scientists sampled the repertoires only once the peak T cell response had passed. Females made up more of the donors, who were largely white British, and clonal diversity may have come out too low. Seropositivity was recorded at baseline in only 5 or 6 AZD1222 recipients.

As for this clone: Its antigen is as yet unknown.

With 4 bases clipped from V and 4 bases from J, the junction kept 7 bases outside the gene matches. CDR3 length: 14 amino acids. The germline V gene encodes CDR1 SNHLY and CDR2 FYNNEI. Sequencing was performed with immunoSEQ multiplex PCR; in TCRdb, only in-frame clones are kept and a portion is missing. The sample includes approximately 100,000 clones, roughly nine tenths seen only once; the top ten take 4.5% to 5.5%. The TCR sequence derives from an adult in good health. This sample comprised peripheral blood, obtained on day 0 of AZD1222 vaccination. The V gene is TRBV2, the J gene TRBJ2-7; 7 nucleotides agree with TRBD2. CDR3 in amino acids: CASSGRGMDYEQYF. The CDR3 nucleotides read TGTGCCAGCAGTGGGCGGGGGATGGATTACGAGCAGTACTTC.